This T cell receptor beta chain was obtained from a study of CD8+CD57+ T cells in acquired aplastic anemia. This clonotype showed up many times. Profiling of TCR beta VDJ combinations and CDR3 sequences used genomic DNA as template. MiXCR, run by TCRdb on the reads, gives a single entry per CDR3 protein. Among about 190,000 distinct CDR3 sequences listed, roughly half were seen once. The source of this sequence is a human donor in good health, serving as a control. The sample comprised sorted CD4+, CD8+, or CD8+CD57+ T cells (not recorded which) from PBMCs.

CDR3: CASSRTDYEQYF. The CDR3 coding sequence is TGTGCCAGCAGCCGGACGGACTACGAGCAGTACTTC. The J gene is TRBJ2-7, the V gene TRBV5-6; D ambiguous. Germline loops: CDR1 SGHDT, CDR2 YYEEEE. The V end lost 4 bases, the J end lost 3 bases, and 8 bases lay between the germline ends. The length of the CDR3 is 12 residues.